The 14 T cell receptor beta chains reported below all come from one sample, sequenced in a study of CD8+CD57+ T cells in acquired aplastic anemia. CDR3 and TCR beta VDJ profiling relied on genomic DNA as the template. Each CDR3 protein gets one entry after TCRdb re-called the reads with MiXCR. Altogether 60,000 to 75,000 distinct CDR3 sequences are present, about 50% being singletons, with the ten largest covering 2% to 2.5%. Sequenced material: sorted CD4+, CD8+, or CD8+CD57+ T cells (not recorded which) from PBMCs. The receptors derive from a human donor in good health, serving as a control.

V usage is TRBV15 and J usage is TRBJ1-2, with 7 bases identical to TRBD1. V was pared by 0 bases and J by 1 base, with 2 bases of the junction left unmatched. The germline V gene has CDR1 LNHNV and CDR2 YYDKDF (reference sequence). The CDR3 is 15 amino acids. This chain's CDR3 is CATSREAGGNYGYTF. CDR3 coding DNA: TGTGCCACCAGCAGAGAGGCAGGGGGTAACTATGGCTACACCTTC.

On this clonotype: At one boundary the junction diverges from the germline segment, which might be a read error. The chain employs TRBV28 and TRBJ2-7; D might be TRBD1 or TRBD2, each matching 6 bases. The CDR3 has 19 residues. The V gene's germline CDR1 is MDHEN and CDR2 SYDVKM. The CDR3 region is CASRLSRRDTKTLSYEQYF. CDR3 bases: TGTGCCAGCAGATTATCCCGGCGGGACACGAAGACCCTCTCCTACGAGCAGTACTTC.

This chain joins TRBV20-1 and TRBJ2-7; tentative D call: TRBD2 (5 bases). In germline, CDR1 is DFQATT, CDR2 SNEGSKA (reference sequence). CDR3 size: 10 residues. The CDR3 is CSSRGGVGYF. The CDR3 region has the DNA TGCAGCTCCCGAGGAGGCGTAGGGTACTTC.

V usage is TRBV6-5 and J usage is TRBJ1-4, with D uncertain. Deletions cut 2 bases from V and 4 bases from J, with 11 bases between. Germline CDR1 and CDR2: MNHEY and SVGAGI. This CDR3 region has 15 residues. Here the CDR3 DNA reads TGTGCCAGCAGTTACACGGACGGCCTTAATGAAAAACTGTTTTTT. Amino acids: CASSYTDGLNEKLFF.

This clonotype was detected many times. The rearrangement uses TRBV5-1 and TRBJ2-2; a possible D gene is TRBD1 (5 bases). This CDR3 is 16 amino acids long. V was cut by 2 bases and J by 6 bases, with 17 bases left in between. The germline gives CDR1 SGHRS, CDR2 YFSETQ. This CDR3 is CASSLNPGSRAGELFF. DNA of the CDR3: TGCGCCAGCAGCTTAAATCCAGGGTCAAGGGCCGGGGAGCTGTTTTTT. The full variable domain, rest sourced from reference TRBV5-1 and TRBJ2-2, is KAGVTQTPRYLIKTRGQQVTLSCSPISGHRSVSWYQQTPGQGLQFLFEYFSETQRNKGNFPGRFSGRQFSNSRSEMNVSTLELGDSALYLCASSLNPGSRAGELFFGEGSRLTVL.

This clonotype occurred once. This chain uses TRBV20-1 with TRBJ2-1, with 8 bases matching TRBD2. CDR1 DFQATT and CDR2 SNEGSKA come from the germline V gene (reference sequence). The CDR3 contains 16 residues. V shed 0 bases and J 2 bases; nucleotides not matched to a gene: 6. DNA of the CDR3: TGCAGTGCTAGAGATTCTAGCGGGCAGACCTACAATGAGCAGTTCTTC. This encodes CSARDSSGQTYNEQFF.

The J gene is TRBJ1-5, the V gene TRBV25-1; D remains ambiguous. V was clipped by 4 bases and J by 2 bases, with 12 bases between them. Per germline, CDR1 MGHDK and CDR2 SYGVNS. The CDR3 contains 15 residues. DNA for the CDR3: TGTGCCAGCAGTGCTAGAGGAGGGCGCAATCAGCCCCAGCATTTT. It encodes CASSARGGRNQPQHF. The full variable domain, its missing parts supplied by reference TRBV25-1 and TRBJ1-5, is EADIYQTPRYLVIGTGKKITLECSQTMGHDKMYWYQQDPGMELHLIHYSYGVNSTEKGDLSSESTVSRIRTEHFPLTLESARPSHTSQYLCASSARGGRNQPQHFGDGTRLSIL.

The gene calls are TRBV19 and TRBJ2-1; D is unresolved. The CDR3 spans 13 residues. V lost 3 bases to trimming and J lost 7 bases, with 10 bases between them. The germline gives CDR1 LNHDA, CDR2 SQIVND (reference sequence). The CDR3 reads CASSIGTLNEQFF. The CDR3 bases are TGTGCCAGTAGTATTGGAACCTTAAATGAGCAGTTCTTC.

This clonotype was recorded many times. The J gene is TRBJ1-2, the V gene TRBV6-1; maybe TRBD1 (6 bases). Germline-derived CDR1 and CDR2 are MNHNS and SASEGT. The length of the CDR3 is 13 residues. V was shortened by 6 bases and J by 4 bases, with 12 bases between the two germline ends. CDR3 DNA: TGTGCCAGCAGAACCTTACAGGGCTATGGCTACACCTTC. Its translation: CASRTLQGYGYTF.

This clonotype is categorized as medium-sized. The chain joins TRBV7-3 to TRBJ1-6; no clear D. Trimming took off 4 bases at V and 7 bases at J, with 8 bases between the two ends. The CDR3 covers 13 residues. Germline CDR1 is SGHTA and CDR2 is FQGTGA. The CDR3 reads CASSSERNSPLHF. In DNA, the CDR3 is TGTGCCAGCAGCTCGGAACGCAATTCACCCCTCCACTTT.

This clonotype was picked up many times. The chain is built from TRBV12-3 or TRBV12-4 and TRBJ2-1; D gene uncertain. Trimming pared 4 bases from V and 7 bases from J, leaving 17 bases between. CDR3 length: 15 residues. The CDR3 sequence: CASSYVSLVMNEQFF. The CDR3 region has the DNA TGTGCCAGCAGTTACGTCTCGCTAGTGATGAATGAGCAGTTCTTC.

By sample fraction, this clonotype is medium-sized (0.01 to 0.1%). This rearrangement joins TRBV7-9 to TRBJ1-2; D is undetermined. Germline V gene sequence: CDR1 SEHNR, CDR2 FQNEAQ (reference sequence). V was pared by 5 bases and J by 5 bases, with 6 bases between. The length of the CDR3 is 11 residues. DNA of the CDR3: TGTGCCAGCAGCCCAGAGTATGGCTACACCTTC. Translation gives CASSPEYGYTF.

As concerns this clonotype: Just one base apart from a much larger clone, this may be a read error. CDR3 protein: CASSPRDSSYEQYF. DNA for the CDR3: TGTGCCAGCTCACCCCGGGACAGTAGCTACGAGCAGTACTTC. The chain couples TRBV6-4 to TRBJ2-7; 7 nucleotides agree with TRBD1. The CDR3 covers 14 residues. J lost 3 bases, V lost 8 bases, and 10 bases had no gene match. The V gene's germline CDR1 is MRHNA and CDR2 SNTAGT.

This clonotype is a singleton in its sample. The chain combines TRBV7-2 with TRBJ1-5; a possible D gene is TRBD1 (5 bases). There are 16 residues in the CDR3. Germline V gives CDR1 SGHTA, CDR2 FQGNSA. V shed 0 bases and J shed 3 bases, with 12 bases lying between them. The CDR3 nucleotides are TGTGCCAGCAGCTTAGCGGGGAGGGGTAACAATCAGCCCCAGCATTTT. This encodes CASSLAGRGNNQPQHF. Combining the CDR3 with reference TRBV7-2 and TRBJ1-5 gives the whole variable domain GAGVSQSPSNKVTEKGKDVELRCDPISGHTALYWYRQSLGQGLEFLIYFQGNSAPDKSGLPSDRFSAERTGGSVSTLTIQRTQQEDSAVYLCASSLAGRGNNQPQHFGDGTRLSIL.